This T cell receptor (beta chain) was profiled in a study of cytomegalovirus exposure and HLA in healthy donors. Findings and caveats of the study: In an earlier analysis, most TCR beta V segments were productive about 87% or about 30% of the time. A list of approximately 160 TCR beta chains associated with cytomegalovirus was given. For most TCR sequences rarity was the rule, although some public TCRs occurred in many donors.

The donors were healthy bone marrow donors. PCR employed 60 Vbeta and 13 Jbeta primers. Only in-frame clones appear in the TCRdb table, and some are missing; sequencing was by immunoSEQ multiplex PCR. The sample holds approximately 140,000 clones; 78% are singletons and the top ten take about 6.8%. Notes on this clone: Its target is not known.

CDR3 length: 16 residues. The V and J ends lost 4 bases and 5 bases, in that order; junction bases with no gene match: 12. Germline-derived CDR1 and CDR2 are SGHRS and YFSETQ. This clonotype originated in a woman in her forties in good health and CMV-seropositive. Material for sequencing was PBMCs. This sequence joins TRBV5-1 and TRBJ1-1, with 9 bases fitting TRBD1. The CDR3: CASSLRPGQGGTEAFF. In DNA form, the CDR3 reads TGCGCCAGCAGCCTCCGCCCGGGACAGGGAGGTACTGAAGCTTTCTTT.